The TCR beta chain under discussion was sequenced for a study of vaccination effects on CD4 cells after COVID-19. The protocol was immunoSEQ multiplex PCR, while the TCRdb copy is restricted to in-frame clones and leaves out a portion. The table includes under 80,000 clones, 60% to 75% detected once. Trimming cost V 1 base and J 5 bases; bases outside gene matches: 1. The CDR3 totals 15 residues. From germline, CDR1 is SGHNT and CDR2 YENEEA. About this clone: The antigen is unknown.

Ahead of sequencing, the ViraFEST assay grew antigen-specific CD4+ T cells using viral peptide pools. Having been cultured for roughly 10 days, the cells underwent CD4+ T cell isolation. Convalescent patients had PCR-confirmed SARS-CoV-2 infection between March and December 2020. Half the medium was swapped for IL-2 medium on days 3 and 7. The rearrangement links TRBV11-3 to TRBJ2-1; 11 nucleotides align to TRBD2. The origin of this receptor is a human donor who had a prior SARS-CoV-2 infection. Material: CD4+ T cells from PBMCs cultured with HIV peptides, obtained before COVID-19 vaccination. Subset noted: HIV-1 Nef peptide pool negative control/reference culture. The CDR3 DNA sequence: TGTGCCAGCAGCTTAGCACTAGCGGGAGACAATGAGCAGTTCTTC. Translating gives CASSLALAGDNEQFF.